Shown below are 21 T cell receptor beta chains from a single sample sequenced in a study of post-analysis software for immune sequencing data. Study-level results: Relative to controls, patients had a few TRBV segments at higher frequency, with TRBV5-6, TRBV5-1 and TRBV20-1 among these.

TCR beta libraries were prepared from cDNA with unique molecular identifiers. Via MiXCR, TCRdb re-called the PCR reads, giving one row per CDR3 protein. This repertoire shows 350,000 to 450,000 distinct CDR3 sequences, roughly 38% found once; its top ten account for roughly 13%. Their antigens remain unidentified. The sequencing sample was made of blood. The receptors derive from a girl aged 5-17 years with multiple sclerosis.

The chain is built from TRBV7-2 and TRBJ2-1, with 8 bases matching TRBD2. Germline loops: CDR1 SGHTA, CDR2 FQGNSA. The CDR3 runs to 14 residues. Trimming cost V 4 bases and J 4 bases; bases outside gene matches: 3. The CDR3 region has the DNA TGTGCCAGCAGCTATCGGGGGGGGTACAATGAGCAGTTCTTC. Amino acids: CASSYRGGYNEQFF.

This clonotype has just a few counts. The V and J genes are TRBV7-3 and TRBJ2-7, with D perhaps given as TRBD1 or TRBD2 (5 bases each). The J call may be wrong; the DNA end is better matched by TRBJ2-5. There are 14 residues in the CDR3. Per germline, CDR1 SGHTA and CDR2 FQGTGA. CDR3 in amino acids: CASSGGRPQETQYF. Here the CDR3 DNA reads TGTGCCAGCAGCGGGGGAAGGCCTCAAGAGACCCAGTACTTC.

V is TRBV11-1 and J is TRBJ2-5; 11 bases line up with TRBD1. The J segment lost 5 bases and the V segment lost 5 bases, leaving 10 bases of the junction unmatched. There are 16 residues in the CDR3. CDR1 is SGHAT and CDR2 is FQDESV in the germline V gene (reference sequence). The chain's CDR3 is CASSLYSGTGGETQYF. CDR3 DNA sequence: TGTGCCAGCAGCCTCTACTCCGGGACAGGGGGGGAGACCCAGTACTTC.

The gene calls are TRBV24-1 and TRBJ1-5; D may be TRBD1 (5 bases). CDR1 is KGHDR, CDR2 SFDVKD, per germline. V lost 3 bases and J 6 bases, leaving 17 bases between the germline ends. The CDR3 sequence is 16 residues long. For the CDR3, the DNA is TGTGCCACCAGTGATAATTTGGGACCGGCGGGTCAGCCCCAGCATTTT. Protein sequence: CATSDNLGPAGQPQHF.

V usage is TRBV12-3 or TRBV12-4 and J usage is TRBJ1-5; D is ambiguous. With 1 base removed from V and 7 bases from J, the gap between germline ends came to 14 bases. There are 15 residues in the CDR3. The CDR3 loop is CASSLELSSGQPQHF. The CDR3, as DNA: TGTGCCAGCAGTTTAGAACTCTCTTCTGGACAGCCCCAGCATTTT.

This clonotype was recorded a few times. The CDR3 loop reads CASSAIKGRLDGYTF. CDR3 nucleotide sequence: TGTGCCAGCAGCGCCATCAAGGGAAGGTTGGATGGCTACACCTTC. The chain uses TRBV11-2 and TRBJ1-2; D is unclear. V lost 5 bases and J 6 bases, leaving 19 bases between the germline ends. CDR3 length: 15 amino acids. Looked up from germline, CDR1 is SGHAT and CDR2 is FQNNGV.

CDR3 sequence (DNA): TGTGCCAGCAGTTTCGAGACTGGGGGTGAAAAACTGTTTTTT. This gives the protein CASSFETGGEKLFF. This chain joins TRBV14 and TRBJ1-4; D is perhaps TRBD1 (5 bases). Germline CDR1 is SGHDN and CDR2 is FVKESK. V lost 6 bases, J lost 7 bases, and 15 bases lay in between. CDR3 length: 14 amino acids.

This clonotype came up once. V and J are TRBV29-1 and TRBJ2-7; the D gene is possibly TRBD2 (6 bases). V dropped 2 bases and J dropped 8 bases, with 10 bases sitting between them. This CDR3 is built from 11 residues. Germline assignment: CDR1 SQVTM and CDR2 ANQGSEA. CDR3 amino acids: CSVEIAGQQYF. The CDR3 bases are TGCAGCGTTGAAATCGCGGGACAGCAGTACTTC.

The chain carries TRBV15 and TRBJ2-5; D gene uncertain. This CDR3 has 12 residues. Germline CDR1 reads LNHNV; CDR2 reads YYDKDF (reference sequence). V was shortened by 1 base and J by 5 bases, with 5 bases between the two germline ends. CDR3: CATSRVLETQYF. CDR3 nucleotides: TGTGCCACCAGCAGAGTTTTGGAGACCCAGTACTTC.

The sample holds a few counts of this clonotype. The chain carries TRBV12-3 or TRBV12-4 and TRBJ1-5, with a possible D match to TRBD1 (5 bases). The CDR3 length is 12 residues. V was pared by 6 bases and J by 5 bases, with 8 bases between. This CDR3 is CASRGGDQPQHF. CDR3 sequence (DNA): TGTGCCAGCAGGGGGGGGGATCAGCCCCAGCATTTT.

CDR3 loop: CASSLEGMLGSEQFF. CDR3 sequence (DNA): TGTGCCAGCAGCTTAGAGGGCATGCTTGGCAGTGAGCAGTTCTTC. J is TRBJ2-1 and V is TRBV7-9, with D uncertain. The CDR3 is 15 amino acids. The V and J ends lost 1 base and 9 bases respectively, with 16 bases between them. The germline CDR1 and CDR2 sequences are SEHNR and FQNEAQ (reference sequence).

The chain recombines TRBV18 with TRBJ2-1, with 9 bases fitting TRBD1. V was clipped by 4 bases and J by 5 bases; unmatched bases: 9. The CDR3 consists of 16 residues. Germline V gives CDR1 KGHSH, CDR2 LQKENI. CDR3 in amino acids: CASSRAGTGRNNEQFF. As DNA, the CDR3 is TGTGCCAGCTCACGGGCGGGGACAGGGCGAAACAATGAGCAGTTCTTC. Full variable domain (outside the CDR3, taken from reference TRBV18 and TRBJ2-1): NAGVMQNPRHLVRRRGQEARLRCSPMKGHSHVYWYRQLPEEGLKFMVYLQKENIIDESGMPKERFSAEFPKEGPSILRIQQVVRGDSAAYFCASSRAGTGRNNEQFFGPGTRLTVL.

This clonotype was found a few times. The V and J genes are TRBV5-1 and TRBJ1-4; no definite D call. Germline CDR1 is SGHRS and CDR2 is YFSETQ. This CDR3 is 13 amino acids long. The V and J ends lost 2 bases and 5 bases respectively, with 7 bases between them. Here the CDR3 DNA reads TGCGCCAGCAGCTTAGATCCGAATGAAAAACTGTTTTTT. Its protein product is CASSLDPNEKLFF.

This clonotype has only a few counts. The chain joins TRBV29-1 to TRBJ2-7; 7 nucleotides line up with TRBD2. Germline V gives CDR1 SQVTM, CDR2 ANQGSEA. V was clipped by 7 bases and J by 3 bases; unmatched bases: 9. CDR3 size: 13 residues. The CDR3 is CSALWGTNYEQYF. The CDR3 region has the DNA TGCAGCGCCCTTTGGGGGACTAACTACGAGCAGTACTTC.

As DNA, the CDR3 is TGTGCCAGCAGCTTAGTGTCGGTCCAAGAGACCCAGTACTTC. This codes for CASSLVSVQETQYF. The chain combines TRBV13 with TRBJ2-5; D remains ambiguous. Germline V gene sequence: CDR1 PRHDT, CDR2 FYEKMQ (reference sequence). This CDR3 is built from 14 residues. Between the trimmed V and J ends, which lost 1 base and 1 base, there was a span of 7 bases.

The chain recombines TRBV9 with TRBJ2-1; 8 bases fit TRBD1. V lost 0 bases to trimming and J lost 5 bases; unmatched junction nucleotides: 4. Germline lookup yields CDR1 SGDLS and CDR2 YYNGEE. This CDR3 has 15 amino acids. CDR3 sequence: CASSVAGQGHNEQFF. The CDR3 nucleotides read TGTGCCAGCAGCGTAGCCGGACAGGGACACAATGAGCAGTTCTTC. Full variable domain (outside the CDR3, taken from reference TRBV9 and TRBJ2-1): DSGVTQTPKHLITATGQRVTLRCSPRSGDLSVYWYQQSLDQGLQFLIQYYNGEERAKGNILERFSAQQFPDLHSELNLSSLELGDSALYFCASSVAGQGHNEQFFGPGTRLTVL.

The CDR3 spells CASSQNRGETQYF. The CDR3 DNA sequence: TGTGCCAGCAGTCAGAACAGGGGAGAGACCCAGTACTTC. The chain uses TRBV2 and TRBJ2-5; 7 positions match TRBD1. The CDR3 covers 13 residues. The V and J ends lost 5 bases and 4 bases, in that order; junction bases with no gene match: 4. Germline-derived CDR1 and CDR2 are SNHLY and FYNNEI.

This clonotype was seen more than once but under ten times. The chain has TRBV7-9 and TRBJ2-1; TRBD1 aligns across 7 bases. The CDR3 is made up of 15 amino acids. Germline assignment: CDR1 SEHNR and CDR2 FQNEAQ (reference sequence). The V and J ends lost 7 bases and 3 bases, in that order; junction bases with no gene match: 9. The CDR3: CASTTSRDSYNEQFF. DNA of the CDR3: TGTGCCAGCACCACCTCTCGGGACAGCTACAATGAGCAGTTCTTC. The variable domain in full, completed from reference TRBV7-9 and TRBJ2-1, reads DTGVSQNPRHKITKRGQNVTFRCDPISEHNRLYWYRQTLGQGPEFLTYFQNEAQLEKSRLLSDRFSAERPKGSFSTLEIQRTEQGDSAMYLCASTTSRDSYNEQFFGPGTRLTVL.

This clonotype was detected a few times. The chain uses TRBV28 and TRBJ2-4, with D possibly TRBD1 on 5 matching bases. Trimming stripped 4 bases from V and 5 bases from J, with 9 bases between. There are 13 residues in the CDR3. Germline loops: CDR1 MDHEN, CDR2 SYDVKM. In DNA form, the CDR3 reads TGTGCCAGCAGTTCCAGGGTCGAAAACATTCAGTACTTC. It specifies CASSSRVENIQYF.

This clonotype is labeled as medium-sized. The chain has TRBV20-1 and TRBJ1-2; D uncertain. The germline gives CDR1 DFQATT, CDR2 SNEGSKA (reference sequence). V was shortened by 2 bases and J by 4 bases, with 11 bases between the two germline ends. The CDR3 runs 13 residues. CDR3 sequence (DNA): TGCAGTGCTAGAAGCGGGGAGGGCTATGGCTACACCTTC. It is translated as CSARSGEGYGYTF.

This clonotype was recorded at least ten times. The CDR3 spells CSVLVTGGGYEQYF. The CDR3 bases are TGCAGCGTCCTTGTCACAGGGGGCGGCTACGAGCAGTACTTC. The chain carries TRBV29-1 and TRBJ2-7, with 9 bases fitting TRBD1. Germline-derived CDR1 and CDR2 are SQVTM and ANQGSEA. The length of the CDR3 is 14 residues. J gave up 3 bases and V 6 bases, and 9 bases lay outside the gene matches.